The 15 T cell receptor beta chains presented below share a single source sample, sequenced in a study of multiple sclerosis patients with progressive multifocal leukoencephalopathy. Specified time point: more than 5 months of natalizumab therapy. Libraries were prepared by immunoSEQ multiplex PCR; TCRdb keeps only in-frame clonotypes and omits some of them. The sample carries under 30,000 clones, about nine tenths recorded once. The sequences come from PBMCs, collected from a patient treated with natalizumab. The receptors were sampled from a human donor with multiple sclerosis.

The chain is built from TRBV5-6 and TRBJ2-7; 7 nucleotides align to TRBD2. Germline loops: CDR1 SGHDT, CDR2 YYEEEE. The CDR3 loop spans 17 amino acids. J gave up 3 bases and V 0 bases, and 12 bases lay outside the gene matches. CDR3 loop: CASSLGLQGGSRYEQYF. CDR3 bases: TGTGCCAGCAGCTTGGGACTTCAGGGCGGGAGCCGCTACGAGCAGTACTTC.

This clone was detected once. This chain connects TRBV7-8 to TRBJ1-2; tentative D call: TRBD1 (6 bases). This CDR3 has 16 residues. The V gene lost 5 bases and the J gene lost 8 bases, with 24 bases spanning the gap. The germline gives CDR1 SGHVS, CDR2 FQNEAQ. This chain's CDR3 is CASSPSYRETARGYTF. CDR3 in DNA: TGTGCCAGCAGCCCCTCCTACAGGGAGACGGCGAGGGGCTACACCTTC.

This clone is a singleton in its sample. The rearrangement joins TRBV27 to TRBJ2-2; TRBD2 aligns across 9 bases. V gave up 3 bases and J gave up 3 bases; unmatched junction bases: 2. CDR1 and CDR2 (germline): MNHEY, SMNVEV (reference sequence). This CDR3 has 15 residues. CDR3 sequence reads: CASSFTSGYTGELFF. The DNA for the CDR3 is TGTGCCAGCAGTTTCACTAGCGGGTACACCGGGGAGCTGTTTTTT.

A single count supports this clone. CDR3 region: CASSVGPGFGQGGNTIYF. DNA for the CDR3: TGCGCCAGCAGCGTCGGCCCAGGATTCGGACAGGGGGGAAACACCATATATTTT. The chain links TRBV4-1 to TRBJ1-3; 9 bases match TRBD1. CDR1 and CDR2 from the germline V gene are MGHRA and YSYEKL. The junction had 15 bases not matched to a gene; V was cut back by 5 bases and J by 4 bases. The CDR3 runs 18 residues.

This sequence joins TRBV28 and TRBJ1-5; D is unclear. V lost 6 bases and J 3 bases, leaving 6 bases between the germline ends. The CDR3 is 12 residues long. The germline gives CDR1 MDHEN, CDR2 SYDVKM. The CDR3 nucleotides read TGTGCCAGCAGAGTCTCCAATCAGCCCCAGCATTTT. It is translated as CASRVSNQPQHF.

The chain carries TRBV18 and TRBJ1-1, with D possibly being TRBD1 (5 bases). The germline gives CDR1 KGHSH, CDR2 LQKENI. V lost 4 bases to trimming and J lost 0 bases, with 15 bases between them. The CDR3 runs to 16 residues. This CDR3 reads CASSQGGAFMNTEAFF. The DNA of the CDR3 is TGTGCCAGCTCACAAGGCGGGGCCTTTATGAACACTGAAGCTTTCTTT.

The rearrangement links TRBV7-2 to TRBJ2-1; D possibly matches TRBD1 or TRBD2 (5 bases each). Germline V gene data show CDR1 as SGHTA and CDR2 as FQGNSA. This CDR3 has 14 residues. The V end lost 4 bases, the J end lost 9 bases, and 16 bases lay between the germline ends. Here the CDR3 reads CASSSAGTRGEQFF. For the CDR3, the DNA is TGTGCCAGCAGCTCAGCCGGGACCCGTGGTGAGCAGTTCTTC.

The chain has TRBV6-1 and TRBJ1-1, with TRBD1 matching over 11 bases. Germline trimming cut 0 bases from V and 4 bases from J; bases unmatched to any gene: 1. The CDR3 covers 15 residues. Germline lookup yields CDR1 MNHNS and CDR2 SASEGT. CDR3 residues: CASSEAGTGGTEAFF. DNA of the CDR3: TGTGCCAGCAGTGAAGCCGGGACAGGGGGCACTGAAGCTTTCTTT.

The genes are TRBV28 and TRBJ2-7; D is perhaps TRBD1 (5 bases). Trimming stripped 7 bases from V and 2 bases from J, with 9 bases between. Looked up from germline, CDR1 is MDHEN and CDR2 is SYDVKM. The CDR3 runs 12 residues. CDR3 bases: TGTGCCAGCATGGCAGGGCCCTACGAGCAGTACTTC. Protein sequence: CASMAGPYEQYF.

The rearrangement links TRBV27 to TRBJ2-7; 11 positions agree with TRBD2. There are 16 residues in the CDR3. Germline CDR1 reads MNHEY; CDR2 reads SMNVEV (reference sequence). Losses at the gene ends were 2 bases for V and 2 bases for J; bases not matched to a gene: 5. The CDR3 bases are TGTGCCAGCAGTTTACTAGCGGGAGGTAGTCCCTACGAGCAGTACTTC. Translation: CASSLLAGGSPYEQYF.

The rearrangement uses TRBV5-1 and TRBJ1-1; 7 nucleotides match TRBD1. Germline V gene sequence: CDR1 SGHRS, CDR2 YFSETQ. The CDR3 is 15 amino acids. The V and J ends lost 0 bases and 4 bases, in that order; junction bases with no gene match: 6. CDR3 bases: TGCGCCAGCAGCTTGGTCGGCACAGGGGCCACTGAAGCTTTCTTT. Translating it yields CASSLVGTGATEAFF.

V usage is TRBV7-9 and J usage is TRBJ2-1; D gene unclear. Germline assignment: CDR1 SEHNR and CDR2 FQNEAQ (reference sequence). Trimming cost V 7 bases and J 0 bases, with 13 bases left between them. The CDR3 covers 15 residues. DNA for the CDR3: TGTGCCAGCACCGTGGACGTTAACTCCTACAATGAGCAGTTCTTC. Translating gives CASTVDVNSYNEQFF.

The CDR3 DNA is TGTGCCAGCAGCTTAAGACATGACGCGTACGAAGCTTTCTTT. It yields the protein CASSLRHDAYEAFF. The chain carries TRBV7-3 and TRBJ1-1; D is ambiguous. Germline V gene sequence: CDR1 SGHTA, CDR2 FQGTGA. V was clipped by 1 base and J by 8 bases, with 14 bases between them. The CDR3 contains 14 residues.

V is TRBV5-1 and J is TRBJ2-4; TRBD2 might be the D (7 bases). Germline V gene lookup returns CDR1 SGHRS and CDR2 YFSETQ. The CDR3 has 13 residues. Trimming pared 7 bases from V and 7 bases from J, leaving 15 bases between. CDR3 protein: CASSGGPGNIQYF. CDR3 nucleotides: TGCGCCAGCTCCGGGGGGCCGGGCAACATTCAGTACTTC.

This rearrangement joins TRBV19 to TRBJ1-1; the D gene is possibly TRBD1 (5 bases). V was clipped by 1 base and J by 7 bases, with 13 bases between them. Germline V lookup: CDR1 LNHDA, CDR2 SQIVND (reference sequence). This CDR3 is built from 14 residues. CDR3 protein: CASSIGGIWGEAFF. The CDR3 region has the DNA TGTGCCAGTAGTATAGGGGGGATATGGGGTGAAGCTTTCTTT.